Below are 30 T cell receptor beta chains sequenced from a single sample in a study of CD8+ T cells in alopecia areata. Isolated RNA was reverse transcribed into cDNA used as the sequencing template. Clones were sequenced by immunoSEQ multiplex PCR, and TCRdb holds only the in-frame ones, with some missing. Counted here are some 180,000 clones, roughly 65% occurring once; the ten biggest clones make up 1.5% to 2%. Sequences were derived from CD4+ T cells sorted from blood, sampled at week 0. The receptors originated from a human donor with alopecia areata.

The gene calls are TRBV15 and TRBJ1-5; D unresolved. Germline assignment: CDR1 LNHNV and CDR2 YYDKDF (reference sequence). CDR3 length: 15 residues. Trimming removed 3 bases from V and 2 bases from J, with 11 bases in between. The CDR3 protein is CATSRVMEGNQPQHF. Written as DNA, the CDR3 is TGTGCCACCAGCAGGGTGATGGAGGGCAATCAGCCCCAGCATTTT.

The chain is built from TRBV4-3 and TRBJ2-1; no reliable D call. V dropped 0 bases and J dropped 5 bases, with 11 bases sitting between them. The CDR3 runs to 15 residues. Germline-derived CDR1 and CDR2 are LGHNA and YSLEER. CDR3 loop: CASSQDGTANNEQFF. CDR3 DNA sequence: TGCGCCAGCAGCCAAGATGGAACAGCAAACAATGAGCAGTTCTTC.

The chain is built from TRBV10-3 and TRBJ2-1; 7 bases line up with TRBD1. The junction had 10 bases not matched to a gene; V was cut back by 4 bases and J by 7 bases. Germline V gene lookup returns CDR1 ENHRY and CDR2 SYGVKD. The CDR3 is 15 amino acids. This CDR3 is CAISGPSRDRNEQFF. DNA of the CDR3: TGTGCCATCAGTGGACCCTCCCGGGACAGAAATGAGCAGTTCTTC.

This clone was recorded a few times. The chain has TRBV2 and TRBJ1-2; 7 bases are a match to TRBD1. Germline assignment: CDR1 SNHLY and CDR2 FYNNEI. V lost 8 bases to trimming and J lost 4 bases; unmatched junction nucleotides: 7. The CDR3 runs 13 residues. In nucleotides, the CDR3 is TGTGCCAGCCAAACAGGGGCGGGCTATGGCTACACCTTC. Translated: CASQTGAGYGYTF.

The chain has TRBV19 and TRBJ1-1, with D perhaps matching TRBD1 (6 bases). The V gene lost 5 bases and the J gene lost 5 bases, with 12 bases spanning the gap. CDR1 is LNHDA, CDR2 SQIVND, per germline (reference sequence). The CDR3 has 13 amino acids. This chain's CDR3 is CASSSDSDTEAFF. The CDR3 DNA reads as TGTGCCAGTAGTTCGGACAGCGATACTGAAGCTTTCTTT.

The sample holds a few counts of this clone. The rearrangement links TRBV7-2 to TRBJ2-1, with D perhaps being TRBD1 or TRBD2 (5 bases each). The CDR3 runs 15 residues. CDR1 is SGHTA, CDR2 FQGNSA, per germline. Trimming left V 5 bases short and J 5 bases short, with 16 bases between. The CDR3 bases are TGTGCCAGCAGCCGAGCCGCTACGGGACACAATGAGCAGTTCTTC. Protein sequence: CASSRAATGHNEQFF.

V is TRBV6-1 and J is TRBJ2-7, with 7 bases aligning to TRBD1. This CDR3 is built from 13 residues. Germline-derived CDR1 and CDR2 are MNHNS and SASEGT. Trimming cost V 4 bases and J 4 bases; bases outside gene matches: 4. The CDR3 is CASSGGQQYEQYF. CDR3 DNA sequence: TGTGCCAGCAGTGGGGGACAGCAGTACGAGCAGTACTTC.

V usage is TRBV29-1 and J usage is TRBJ2-7; D is ambiguous. Germline CDR1 is SQVTM and CDR2 is ANQGSEA. Trimming left V 7 bases short and J 2 bases short, with 0 bases between. The CDR3 is 8 amino acids. CDR3 in amino acids: CSAYEQYF. The CDR3 DNA reads as TGCAGCGCCTACGAGCAGTACTTC.

The chain combines TRBV29-1 with TRBJ1-2, with unresolved D. V gave up 6 bases and J gave up 8 bases, with 16 bases separating them. CDR3 length equals 12 residues. Germline V lookup: CDR1 SQVTM, CDR2 ANQGSEA. CDR3 DNA: TGCAGCGTCCTGCAACCCCAGGCCGGCTACACCTTC. It is translated as CSVLQPQAGYTF. The full variable domain, rest sourced from reference TRBV29-1 and TRBJ1-2, is SAVISQKPSRDICQRGTSLTIQCQVDSQVTMMFWYRQQPGQSLTLIATANQGSEATYESGFVIDKFPISRPNLTFSTLTVSNMSPEDSSIYLCSVLQPQAGYTFGSGTRLTVV.

The table lists this clone with many counts. Written as DNA, the CDR3 is TGTGCTAGTGGTCCGGGACAGCTCAATCAGCCCCAGCATTTT. As protein: CASGPGQLNQPQHF. The rearrangement joins TRBV12-5 to TRBJ1-5, with 7 bases that match TRBD1. Germline-derived CDR1 and CDR2 are LGHNT and FRNRAP. The J segment lost 3 bases and the V segment lost 5 bases, leaving 4 bases of the junction unmatched. The CDR3 has 14 residues. Full variable domain (rest looked up from reference TRBV12-5 and TRBJ1-5): DARVTQTPRHKVTEMGQEVTMRCQPILGHNTVFWYRQTMMQGLELLAYFRNRAPLDDSGMPKDRFSAEMPDATLATLKIQPSEPRDSAVYFCASGPGQLNQPQHFGDGTRLSIL.

The genes are TRBV7-3 and TRBJ1-6, with 8 bases identical to TRBD1. Germline V gene data show CDR1 as SGHTA and CDR2 as FQGTGA. V gave up 0 bases and J gave up 7 bases; unmatched junction bases: 2. CDR3 length: 15 amino acids. The DNA of the CDR3 is TGTGCCAGCAGCTTAACCCACAGGGGGAATTCACCCCTCCACTTT. This translates into CASSLTHRGNSPLHF.

This clone was counted once. The genes are TRBV14 and TRBJ2-3, with D perhaps assigned TRBD1 or TRBD2 (5 bases each). Germline V gene data show CDR1 as SGHDN and CDR2 as FVKESK. The CDR3 has 15 amino acids. V was clipped by 4 bases and J by 2 bases, with 13 bases between them. CDR3 amino acids: CASSRVGTTTDTQYF. DNA for the CDR3: TGTGCCAGCAGCCGGGTCGGGACCACCACAGATACGCAGTATTTT.

The V gene is TRBV11-3, the J gene TRBJ1-1, with D unresolved. The germline gives CDR1 SGHNT, CDR2 YENEEA. V dropped 5 bases and J dropped 2 bases, with 12 bases sitting between them. This CDR3 region has 14 residues. The DNA for the CDR3 is TGTGCCAGCAGCCCCGACCAGACAAACACTGAAGCTTTCTTT. Its translation: CASSPDQTNTEAFF.

This sequence joins TRBV2 and TRBJ2-5; 12 nucleotides agree with TRBD2. The V and J ends lost 5 bases and 1 base, in that order; junction bases with no gene match: 5. Per germline, CDR1 SNHLY and CDR2 FYNNEI. This CDR3 contains 16 residues. CDR3 amino acids: CASSFLAGGTQETQYF. DNA of the CDR3: TGTGCCAGCAGTTTCCTAGCGGGGGGGACCCAAGAGACCCAGTACTTC.

V gene TRBV6-6 combines with J gene TRBJ2-1; D gene ambiguous. Trimming removed 5 bases at V and 7 bases at J, with 6 bases between. This CDR3 comprises 11 residues. CDR1 and CDR2 (germline): MNHNY, SVGAGI (reference sequence). The CDR3 loop is CASSPLNEQFF. In nucleotides, the CDR3 is TGTGCCAGCAGTCCCCTGAATGAGCAGTTCTTC.

This clone came up once. The V gene is TRBV7-2, the J gene TRBJ1-6; D is uncertain. The CDR3 spans 13 residues. The germline CDR1 and CDR2 sequences are SGHTA and FQGNSA. V lost 5 bases to trimming and J lost 8 bases, with 10 bases between them. The CDR3 spells CASSASLDSPLHF. CDR3 nucleotide sequence: TGTGCCAGCAGCGCGTCTCTTGATTCACCCCTCCACTTT. Supplemented by reference TRBV7-2 and TRBJ1-6, the full variable domain reads GAGVSQSPSNKVTEKGKDVELRCDPISGHTALYWYRQSLGQGLEFLIYFQGNSAPDKSGLPSDRFSAERTGGSVSTLTIQRTQQEDSAVYLCASSASLDSPLHFGNGTRLTVT.

This chain uses TRBV28 with TRBJ1-6; D may be TRBD1 (5 bases). CDR3 size: 15 residues. Germline-derived CDR1 and CDR2 are MDHEN and SYDVKM. With 3 bases removed from V and 7 bases from J, the gap between germline ends came to 13 bases. The CDR3, as DNA: TGTGCCAGCAGTTTTAGCAGGGTTGGCAATTCACCCCTCCACTTT. Encoded protein: CASSFSRVGNSPLHF.

The rearrangement joins TRBV15 to TRBJ2-4, with a weak D call TRBD2 (5 bases). V was clipped by 4 bases and J by 2 bases, with 12 bases between them. This CDR3 contains 15 residues. Germline-derived CDR1 and CDR2 are LNHNV and YYDKDF (reference sequence). The CDR3 DNA reads TGTGCCACCAGCACACGCCCGGGAACCAAAAACATTCAGTACTTC. Protein: CATSTRPGTKNIQYF. Using reference TRBV15 and TRBJ2-4 for the parts outside the CDR3, the full variable domain is DAMVIQNPRYQVTQFGKPVTLSCSQTLNHNVMYWYQQKSSQAPKLLFHYYDKDFNNEADTPDNFQSRRPNTSFCFLDIRSPGLGDTAMYLCATSTRPGTKNIQYFGAGTRLSVL.

This chain uses TRBV29-1 with TRBJ1-1; D is undetermined. The CDR3 is 14 amino acids. Trimming pared 4 bases from V and 0 bases from J, leaving 12 bases between. CDR1 and CDR2 (germline): SQVTM, ANQGSEA. The CDR3 coding sequence is TGCAGCGTTGCGCTCCAAATATTGAACACTGAAGCTTTCTTT. Its protein is CSVALQILNTEAFF.

The V and J genes are TRBV6-5 and TRBJ1-2, with D possibly being TRBD1 (5 bases). The germline gives CDR1 MNHEY, CDR2 SVGAGI. The CDR3 length is 14 residues. V lost 7 bases and J 8 bases, leaving 20 bases between the germline ends. CDR3 DNA: TGTGCCAGCACCCCGATATTGGGGGAATCCGGCTACACCTTC. It encodes CASTPILGESGYTF.

The V and J genes are TRBV29-1 and TRBJ1-1; D remains unclear. The CDR3 covers 15 residues. With 6 bases removed from V and 0 bases from J, the gap between germline ends came to 17 bases. Germline V lookup: CDR1 SQVTM, CDR2 ANQGSEA. The CDR3 DNA is TGCAGCGTCGTGGTAACACCCGTACTGAACACTGAAGCTTTCTTT. It codes for CSVVVTPVLNTEAFF.

This clone was observed a few times. The chain has TRBV25-1 and TRBJ1-1; 7 bases line up with TRBD1. This CDR3 has 13 residues. Germline CDR1 MGHDK, CDR2 SYGVNS. V shed 0 bases and J 10 bases; nucleotides not matched to a gene: 5. DNA for the CDR3: TGTGCCAGCAGTGAATATGACAGGGAAGTAGCTTTCTTT. It yields the protein CASSEYDREVAFF. Drawing the rest from reference TRBV25-1 and TRBJ1-1, the complete variable domain is EADIYQTPRYLVIGTGKKITLECSQTMGHDKMYWYQQDPGMELHLIHYSYGVNSTEKGDLSSESTVSRIRTEHFPLTLESARPSHTSQYLCASSEYDREVAFFGQGTRLTVV.

The CDR3 DNA reads TGTGCCTGGAGTGTAATGCCCGGAGGTGGCTACACCTTC. Translation gives CAWSVMPGGGYTF. The chain combines TRBV30 with TRBJ1-2, with D unclear. There are 13 residues in the CDR3. The germline V gene has CDR1 GTSNPN and CDR2 SVGIG (reference sequence). Trimming cost V 0 bases and J 7 bases, with 12 bases left between them.

The J gene is TRBJ2-3, the V gene TRBV30; 7 bases fit TRBD2. This CDR3 has 14 residues. Germline assignment: CDR1 GTSNPN and CDR2 SVGIG (reference sequence). V shed 2 bases, J shed 1 base, and the junction held 3 bases outside the gene matches. The CDR3 sequence is CAWSTGLGTDTQYF. In DNA form, the CDR3 reads TGTGCCTGGAGTACAGGACTAGGCACAGATACGCAGTATTTT.

This clone was detected once. J is TRBJ1-1 and V is TRBV20-1; D remains ambiguous. Trimming pared 0 bases from V and 11 bases from J, leaving 10 bases between. Looked up from germline, CDR1 is DFQATT and CDR2 is SNEGSKA (reference sequence). The CDR3 extends over 11 amino acids. For the CDR3, the DNA is TGCAGTGCTAGAGACTCCCCGGCGGCTTTCTTT. Amino acids: CSARDSPAAFF.

V and J are TRBV9 and TRBJ1-6; 10 bases match TRBD1. Germline CDR1 is SGDLS and CDR2 is YYNGEE. Unmatched junction bases numbered 8, after V lost 4 bases and J lost 10 bases. The CDR3 runs 15 residues. The CDR3 DNA is TGTGCCAGCAGCAACCGGGACAGGGGAAAATCACCCCTCCACTTT. Its protein is CASSNRDRGKSPLHF.

This clone was seen at least ten times. V usage is TRBV20-1 and J usage is TRBJ1-3; D gene uncertain. Trimming removed 0 bases at V and 8 bases at J, with 5 bases between. The CDR3 is made up of 11 amino acids. Germline V gene data show CDR1 as DFQATT and CDR2 as SNEGSKA (reference sequence). The CDR3, as DNA: TGCAGTGCTAGAGATTGGGACACCATATATTTT. This sequence encodes CSARDWDTIYF.

The rearrangement uses TRBV29-1 and TRBJ1-2, with D unresolved. Trimming took off 7 bases at V and 6 bases at J, with 15 bases between the two ends. The CDR3 is 12 amino acids. Germline CDR1 SQVTM, CDR2 ANQGSEA. The DNA for the CDR3 is TGCAGCGGCAGAGGGTACGGGGATGGCTACACCTTC. Its translation is CSGRGYGDGYTF.

This clone was seen more than once but under ten times. This chain uses TRBV29-1 with TRBJ2-7, with D possibly called TRBD1 or TRBD2 (5 bases each). Germline-derived CDR1 and CDR2 are SQVTM and ANQGSEA. Trimming took 3 bases from V and 0 from J, leaving 12 bases between them. CDR3 length: 14 residues. The CDR3: CSVEVGGSSYEQYF. For the CDR3, the DNA is TGCAGCGTTGAGGTTGGGGGAAGCTCCTACGAGCAGTACTTC.

The chain carries TRBV30 and TRBJ2-1, with D perhaps matching TRBD1 or TRBD2 (5 bases each). The CDR3 spans 14 residues. The V gene's germline CDR1 is GTSNPN and CDR2 SVGIG (reference sequence). Between the trimmed V and J ends, which lost 4 bases and 4 bases, there was a span of 14 bases. CDR3 loop: CAWTPGRRYNEQFF. The DNA for the CDR3 is TGTGCCTGGACCCCGGGACGGAGGTACAATGAGCAGTTCTTC. Looking up the rest from reference TRBV30 and TRBJ2-1 gives the full variable domain: SQTIHQWPATLVQPVGSPLSLECTVEGTSNPNLYWYRQAAGRGLQLLFYSVGIGQISSEVPQNLSASRPQDRQFILSSKKLLLSDSGFYLCAWTPGRRYNEQFFGPGTRLTVL.